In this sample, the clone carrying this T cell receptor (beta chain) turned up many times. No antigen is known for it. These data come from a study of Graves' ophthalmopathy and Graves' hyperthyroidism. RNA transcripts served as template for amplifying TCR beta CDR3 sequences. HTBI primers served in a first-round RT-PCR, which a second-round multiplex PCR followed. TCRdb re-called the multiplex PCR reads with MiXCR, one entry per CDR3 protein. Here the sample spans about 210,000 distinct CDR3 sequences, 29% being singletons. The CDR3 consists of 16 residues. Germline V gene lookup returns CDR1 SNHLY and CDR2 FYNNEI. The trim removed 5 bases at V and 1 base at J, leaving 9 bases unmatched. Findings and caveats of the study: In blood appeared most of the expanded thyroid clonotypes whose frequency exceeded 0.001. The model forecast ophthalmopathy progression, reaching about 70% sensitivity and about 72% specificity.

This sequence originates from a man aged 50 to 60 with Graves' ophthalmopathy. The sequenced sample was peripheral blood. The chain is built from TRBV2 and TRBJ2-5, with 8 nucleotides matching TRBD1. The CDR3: CASSHPTGAPQETQYF. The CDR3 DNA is TGTGCCAGCAGTCACCCGACAGGGGCGCCCCAAGAGACCCAGTACTTC.